This TCR beta chain derives from a study of blood T cell repertoires in COVID-19. Study overall: The United States, Italy and Spain were the sources of the acute and convalescent COVID-19 samples. PBMCs, B-cell-depleted T cells, or T cells were the source of the cDNA or gDNA that made up the material.

As originally analysed: The authors estimated nucleated cell counts from reference gene primer amplification. Sequencing was performed with immunoSEQ multiplex PCR; in TCRdb, only in-frame clones are kept and a portion is missing. From that table come the V and J calls and clone size; the DNA was used to work out D and trimming. In the table there are roughly 200,000 clones, more than 75% of which are singletons. The junction had 6 bases not matched to a gene; V was cut back by 0 bases and J by 5 bases. The CDR3 has 17 amino acids. Germline CDR1 is MGHRA and CDR2 is YSYEKL. The origin of this receptor is a man aged 40-50 years with active or convalescent COVID-19. The V and J genes are TRBV4-1 and TRBJ2-1; 11 nucleotides line up with TRBD2. Material for sequencing was peripheral blood. In nucleotides, the CDR3 is TGCGCCAGCAGCCAAGAAAGACTAGCGGGGAGGAACAATGAGCAGTTCTTC. Translating it yields CASSQERLAGRNNEQFF.